These 16 T cell receptor beta chains were sequenced from one sample in a study of PD-1 blockade in classical Hodgkin lymphoma. Autologous stem cell transplantation was followed by relapse in every patient, and brentuximab vedotin exposure varied. Sequencing used immunoSEQ multiplex PCR; TCRdb keeps in-frame clones, though not all of them. This sample has some 39,000 clones, with almost 90% found just once. The sample in question was peripheral blood mononuclear cells (PBMCs), obtained at baseline. The receptors derive from a human donor with classical Hodgkin lymphoma.

The chain employs TRBV5-1 and TRBJ1-2; 8 nucleotides align to TRBD1. There are 14 residues in the CDR3. J gave up 4 bases and V 1 base, and 3 bases lay outside the gene matches. CDR1 and CDR2 from the germline V gene are SGHRS and YFSETQ. CDR3 nucleotides: TGCGCCAGCAGCTTGCCAGGGGGCTCCTATGGCTACACCTTC. This sequence encodes CASSLPGGSYGYTF. Filled out from reference TRBV5-1 and TRBJ1-2, the complete variable domain reads KAGVTQTPRYLIKTRGQQVTLSCSPISGHRSVSWYQQTPGQGLQFLFEYFSETQRNKGNFPGRFSGRQFSNSRSEMNVSTLELGDSALYLCASSLPGGSYGYTFGSGTRLTVV.

The rearrangement joins TRBV9 to TRBJ2-5; 8 nucleotides agree with TRBD2. The CDR3 runs 15 residues. The V segment lost 3 bases and the J segment 5 bases; nucleotides outside the gene matches: 9. Germline CDR1 reads SGDLS; CDR2 reads YYNGEE. This CDR3 reads CASSAPRGGAETQYF. The CDR3 coding sequence is TGTGCCAGCAGCGCCCCTCGGGGGGGAGCGGAGACCCAGTACTTC.

The CDR3 region is CASSVRGQGVTEAFF. The DNA for the CDR3 is TGTGCCAGCAGCGTCCGCGGACAGGGGGTCACTGAAGCTTTCTTT. V usage is TRBV9 and J usage is TRBJ1-1, with 10 bases identical to TRBD1. This CDR3 is 15 amino acids long. V lost 2 bases to trimming and J lost 4 bases; unmatched junction nucleotides: 5. Per the germline V gene, CDR1 is SGDLS and CDR2 is YYNGEE.

V usage is TRBV7-3 and J usage is TRBJ1-6, with D maybe TRBD1 (6 bases). V gave up 1 base and J gave up 8 bases, with 12 bases separating them. Germline loops: CDR1 SGHTA, CDR2 FQGTGA. The CDR3 spans 15 residues. The CDR3 loop is CASSLRGGGDSPLHF. The CDR3 coding sequence is TGTGCCAGCAGCTTAAGAGGGGGTGGCGATTCACCCCTCCACTTT. Filled out from reference TRBV7-3 and TRBJ1-6, the complete variable domain reads GAGVSQTPSNKVTEKGKYVELRCDPISGHTALYWYRQSLGQGPEFLIYFQGTGAADDSGLPNDRFFAVRPEGSVSTLKIQRTERGDSAVYLCASSLRGGGDSPLHFGNGTRLTVT.

The genes are TRBV5-1 and TRBJ1-3, with D possibly TRBD1 on 6 matching bases. CDR1 and CDR2 from the germline V gene are SGHRS and YFSETQ. The CDR3 consists of 19 residues. Trimming removed 0 bases from V and 0 bases from J, with 19 bases in between. This CDR3 reads CASSLAGTGRPSSGNTIYF. Written as DNA, the CDR3 is TGCGCCAGCAGCTTGGCGGGCACAGGGCGGCCGAGCTCTGGAAACACCATATATTTT.

In its sample, this clone was seen once. The chain employs TRBV30 and TRBJ2-3, with 9 bases fitting TRBD2. This CDR3 comprises 15 residues. The V gene end was trimmed by 1 base and the J gene end by 5 bases; junction bases not matched to a gene: 7. Germline CDR1 is GTSNPN and CDR2 is SVGIG (reference sequence). CDR3 amino acids: CAWSGSGGGVDTQYF. CDR3 DNA sequence: TGTGCCTGGAGTGGGTCTGGCGGGGGGGTAGATACGCAGTATTTT.

V usage is TRBV6-5 and J usage is TRBJ1-5; D gene uncertain. V gave up 5 bases and J gave up 4 bases, with 6 bases separating them. The CDR3 loop spans 12 amino acids. Germline values: CDR1 MNHEY, CDR2 SVGAGI. CDR3 bases: TGTGCCAGCAGTCGGAGAAATCAGCCCCAGCATTTT. Protein product: CASSRRNQPQHF.

J is TRBJ2-1 and V is TRBV27, with D perhaps TRBD2 (7 bases). V was cut by 5 bases and J by 1 base, with 12 bases left in between. The CDR3 is 15 amino acids. CDR1 MNHEY and CDR2 SMNVEV come from the germline V gene (reference sequence). CDR3 sequence: CASSLEGGSYNEQFF. In DNA, the CDR3 is TGTGCCAGCAGTCTTGAGGGGGGGTCCTACAATGAGCAGTTCTTC.

The chain's CDR3 is CASSHKPGLAGERADTQYF. The CDR3, as DNA: TGTGCCAGCAGCCACAAACCGGGACTAGCGGGAGAACGAGCAGATACGCAGTATTTT. The chain uses TRBV14 and TRBJ2-3, with 14 bases fitting TRBD2. The ends lost 3 bases at V and 4 bases at J; junction bases unmatched: 12. CDR3 length equals 19 residues. Per the germline V gene, CDR1 is SGHDN and CDR2 is FVKESK.

This chain uses TRBV4-2 with TRBJ1-2; tentative D call: TRBD1 (6 bases). The V end lost 1 base, the J end lost 7 bases, and 10 bases lay between the germline ends. Germline CDR1 reads LGHNA; CDR2 reads YNFKEQ. This CDR3 is built from 13 residues. This CDR3 reads CASSQGEGGGYTF. CDR3 nucleotide sequence: TGTGCCAGCAGCCAAGGAGAAGGGGGTGGCTACACCTTC.

Here the CDR3 DNA reads TGCGCCAGCAGGGGGACAGGGGATTTCAATGAGCAGTTCTTC. Protein product: CASRGTGDFNEQFF. The genes are TRBV4-1 and TRBJ2-1, with 10 bases identical to TRBD1. CDR3 length: 14 residues. Germline V gives CDR1 MGHRA, CDR2 YSYEKL. Trimming at V came to 6 bases and at J to 6 bases, leaving 5 bases not matched to a gene.

The chain links TRBV27 to TRBJ1-6; no firm D call. The CDR3 is made up of 13 amino acids. Germline V gene lookup returns CDR1 MNHEY and CDR2 SMNVEV (reference sequence). Trimming removed 2 bases from V and 9 bases from J, with 8 bases in between. Written as DNA, the CDR3 is TGTGCCAGCAGTTTAGCGGTATCTTCACCCCTCCACTTT. It specifies CASSLAVSSPLHF.

The chain employs TRBV9 and TRBJ2-7, with a tentative D call TRBD2 (7 bases). The CDR3 is 13 amino acids. The germline V and J ends were trimmed by 0 bases and 6 bases, with 10 bases remaining between them. Germline loops: CDR1 SGDLS, CDR2 YYNGEE. DNA for the CDR3: TGTGCCAGCAGCGTAGCTAGGGGGGGCGAGCAGTACTTC. This translates into CASSVARGGEQYF.

CDR3 bases: TGTGCCAGCCTTGGACAGGGCTACAATGAGCAGTTCTTC. It yields the protein CASLGQGYNEQFF. The chain employs TRBV2 and TRBJ2-1; 8 bases line up with TRBD1. Germline loops: CDR1 SNHLY, CDR2 FYNNEI. V was pared by 8 bases and J by 3 bases, with 3 bases of the junction left unmatched. The CDR3 spans 13 residues.

The chain links TRBV9 to TRBJ1-5; a weak D match, TRBD1 (5 bases). Trimming shortened V by 3 bases and J by 6 bases, and 13 bases separated the two germline ends. The CDR3 runs 14 residues. Germline V gives CDR1 SGDLS, CDR2 YYNGEE. CDR3 protein: CASSDGGVAQPQHF. The CDR3 coding sequence is TGTGCCAGCAGCGACGGGGGGGTGGCTCAGCCCCAGCATTTT.

J is TRBJ2-7 and V is TRBV11-2; 16 nucleotides match TRBD2. CDR3 length equals 17 residues. CDR1 SGHAT and CDR2 FQNNGV come from the germline V gene. The V and J ends lost 5 bases and 0 bases, in that order; junction bases with no gene match: 4. CDR3 nucleotides: TGTGCCAGCAGCCCGGGACTAGCGGGGGGGAGCTCCTACGAGCAGTACTTC. This sequence encodes CASSPGLAGGSSYEQYF.